Described below is a single T cell receptor beta chain sequence and its context. This entry belongs to a study of type 1 regulatory T cells. Study summary: An in vitro protocol generated T-allo10, a Tr1-enriched, alloantigen-specific CD4 T cell product.

TCRdb re-called the reads with MiXCR, one entry per CDR3 protein. This sample has some 90,000 distinct CDR3 sequences; about 28% occur once, and the top ten carry 2% to 2.5%. J was trimmed by 5 bases and V by 6 bases; bases with no gene match: 4. CDR1 and CDR2 (germline): DFQATT, SNEGSKA (reference sequence). There are 13 residues in the CDR3. The source is a human donor in good health. The chain has TRBV20-1 and TRBJ2-7, with 13 bases that match TRBD2. The material sequenced was CD4+ T cells, either the whole sample or a sorted fraction (not recorded which). CDR3 bases: TGCAGTGCCGGACTAGCGGGAGTCCACGAGCAGTACTTC. Its protein is CSAGLAGVHEQYF.